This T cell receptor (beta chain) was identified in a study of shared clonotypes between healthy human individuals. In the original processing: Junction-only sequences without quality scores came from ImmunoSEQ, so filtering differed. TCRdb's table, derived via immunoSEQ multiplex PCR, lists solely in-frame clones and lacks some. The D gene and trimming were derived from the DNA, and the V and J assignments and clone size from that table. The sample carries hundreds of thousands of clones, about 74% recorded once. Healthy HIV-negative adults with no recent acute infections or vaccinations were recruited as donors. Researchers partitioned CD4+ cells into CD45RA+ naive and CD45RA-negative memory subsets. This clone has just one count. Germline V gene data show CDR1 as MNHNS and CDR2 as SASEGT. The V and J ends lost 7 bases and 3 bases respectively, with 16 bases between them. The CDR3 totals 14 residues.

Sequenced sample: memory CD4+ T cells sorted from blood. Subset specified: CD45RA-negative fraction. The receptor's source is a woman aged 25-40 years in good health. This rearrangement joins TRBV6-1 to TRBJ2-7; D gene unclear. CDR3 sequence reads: CASIIGGKYYEQYF. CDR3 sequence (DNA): TGTGCCAGCATTATAGGCGGAAAGTACTACGAGCAGTACTTC.